This entry concerns a single T cell receptor (beta chain). As yet, its antigen is unknown. The data originate from a study of CD8 T cell repertoires and HIV-1 epitope variants. Background on the study: Twenty-five autologous and known Gag and Nef epitope variant peptides each stimulated T cells separately. Autologous T cell-negative cells served as antigen-presenting cells in equal numbers. An uncultured baseline aliquot held 1M T cells.

The germline CDR1 and CDR2 sequences are SQVTM and ANQGSEA. The CDR3 is 14 amino acids. V dropped 6 bases and J dropped 0 bases, with 11 bases sitting between them. On the immunoSEQ platform, TCR beta CDR3s were sequenced at survey depth. Produced via immunoSEQ multiplex PCR; TCRdb's table is partial and in-frame only. The table records fewer than 5,500 clones, around 64% of them present only once. This chain links TRBV29-1 with TRBJ1-4; D gene uncertain. The sequence came from a male donor with HIV. Material for sequencing was cultured CD8+ T cells derived from PBMCs. CDR3 bases: TGCAGCGTCGCCCCAGATGCAACTAATGAAAAACTGTTTTTT. Translated, it gives CSVAPDATNEKLFF.